These 12 T cell receptor beta chains were all obtained from the same sample, sequenced in a study of Ad26.COV2.S vaccination and SARS-CoV-2 variants. Treatment meaning: over 15 received Ad26.COV2.S at low or high dose, single or two shots; 5 received placebo; per-sample allocation not given. Samples analyzed were those drawn on day 63 after the first vaccine or placebo injection. Some clones are missing from TCRdb's copy, which holds only in-frame ones; the method was immunoSEQ multiplex PCR. The sample includes about 440,000 clones, roughly 85% of them seen just once. The input for sequencing was peripheral blood, taken in a trial of Ad26.COV2.S vaccine versus placebo. These receptors all come from a person between 18 and 65 years old who received the Ad26.COV2.S COVID-19 vaccine or a placebo.

V is TRBV6-2 or TRBV6-3 and J is TRBJ2-7; D may be TRBD2 (5 bases). CDR3 length: 16 amino acids. Trimming stripped 2 bases from V and 0 bases from J, with 14 bases between. Germline-derived CDR1 and CDR2 are MNHEY and SVGEGT. This chain's CDR3 is CASSYGNLASSYEQYF. The CDR3 DNA reads as TGTGCCAGCAGTTACGGAAATCTAGCTTCCTCCTACGAGCAGTACTTC.

CDR3 DNA sequence: TGTGCCAGCAGCCCTATAGCGGGAGTCGTACCTAACTACAATGAGCAGTTCTTC. This sequence encodes CASSPIAGVVPNYNEQFF. The rearrangement joins TRBV7-9 to TRBJ2-1; TRBD2 matches at 9 bases. V lost 5 bases to trimming and J lost 3 bases; unmatched junction nucleotides: 14. The length of the CDR3 is 18 residues. CDR1 and CDR2 from the germline V gene are SEHNR and FQNEAQ (reference sequence).

The chain links TRBV5-6 to TRBJ1-6, with a possible D match to TRBD1 (5 bases). Germline CDR1 SGHDT, CDR2 YYEEEE. The germline V and J ends were trimmed by 0 bases and 8 bases, with 15 bases remaining between them. This CDR3 is 16 amino acids long. CDR3 in DNA: TGTGCCAGCAGCTTGGAAGTCAGGGCGATACATTCACCCCTCCACTTT. It encodes CASSLEVRAIHSPLHF.

In its sample, this clone was seen once. J is TRBJ1-6 and V is TRBV5-1; unclear D gene. CDR3 size: 15 residues. Germline-derived CDR1 and CDR2 are SGHRS and YFSETQ. The V end was cut by 4 bases, the J end by 0 bases, with 8 bases between. The CDR3 DNA follows: TGCGCCAGCAGCGAACAAAGCTCCTATAATTCACCCCTCCACTTT. It codes for CASSEQSSYNSPLHF.

About this clone itself: Different DNA sequences within this sample yield the same CDR3. This chain joins TRBV27 and TRBJ2-3; 13 bases are a match to TRBD2. Germline trimming cut 2 bases from V and 4 bases from J; bases unmatched to any gene: 3. Germline V gives CDR1 MNHEY, CDR2 SMNVEV (reference sequence). CDR3 length: 16 residues. The CDR3 loop reads CASSLRTSGRSDTQYF. The CDR3 nucleotides are TGTGCCAGCAGTTTACGGACTAGCGGGAGATCAGATACGCAGTATTTT.

The CDR3 loop reads CASSPGLPGGAFF. The CDR3 DNA follows: TGTGCCAGCAGCCCCGGGCTGCCCGGGGGGGCTTTCTTT. The chain has TRBV28 and TRBJ1-1, with D perhaps TRBD1 (5 bases). The CDR3 extends over 13 amino acids. CDR1 is MDHEN, CDR2 SYDVKM, per germline. Trimming shortened V by 6 bases and J by 11 bases, and 19 bases separated the two germline ends. Using reference TRBV28 and TRBJ1-1 for the parts outside the CDR3, the full variable domain is DVKVTQSSRYLVKRTGEKVFLECVQDMDHENMFWYRQDPGLGLRLIYFSYDVKMKEKGDIPEGYSVSREKKERFSLILESASTNQTSMYLCASSPGLPGGAFFGQGTRLTVV.

The V gene is TRBV30, the J gene TRBJ1-2, with 10 bases that match TRBD1. CDR3 size: 13 residues. V dropped 4 bases and J dropped 7; count of bases not matched to a gene: 6. Looked up from germline, CDR1 is GTSNPN and CDR2 is SVGIG (reference sequence). This CDR3 is CAWIRGQGSGYTF. The CDR3 nucleotides are TGTGCCTGGATCCGGGGACAGGGGTCTGGCTACACCTTC.

The gene calls are TRBV21-1 and TRBJ2-7; the DNA was not used to check the table's D call, TRBD1. TRBV21-1 is tagged as a pseudogene. The CDR3 length is 15 residues. In nucleotides, the CDR3 is TGTGCCAGCAGCAAAGAGGGGCGGATTCTTTACGAGCAGTACTTC. Protein: CASSKEGRILYEQYF.

V gene TRBV13 combines with J gene TRBJ1-2; D unclear. CDR3 length equals 16 residues. V lost 7 bases, J lost 0 bases, and 18 bases lay in between. The germline V gene has CDR1 PRHDT and CDR2 FYEKMQ (reference sequence). The CDR3 protein is CASNGFRGRANYGYTF. The CDR3 DNA sequence: TGTGCCAGCAACGGTTTCCGGGGAAGAGCTAACTATGGCTACACCTTC. Drawing the rest from reference TRBV13 and TRBJ1-2, the complete variable domain is AAGVIQSPRHLIKEKRETATLKCYPIPRHDTVYWYQQGPGQDPQFLISFYEKMQSDKGSIPDRFSAQQFSDYHSELNMSSLELGDSALYFCASNGFRGRANYGYTFGSGTRLTVV.

With regard to this clone: Other DNA sequences in the sample encode the same CDR3. V is TRBV30 and J is TRBJ2-5; D may be TRBD1 or TRBD2 (6 bases each). This CDR3 has 13 residues. V lost 2 bases to trimming and J lost 2 bases, with 9 bases between them. Germline loops: CDR1 GTSNPN, CDR2 SVGIG (reference sequence). CDR3 sequence reads: CAWSLGGQETQYF. The CDR3 DNA reads TGTGCCTGGAGTTTAGGGGGGCAAGAGACCCAGTACTTC.

V and J are TRBV6-5 and TRBJ2-1; TRBD2 aligns across 12 bases. This CDR3 has 16 amino acids. Per germline, CDR1 MNHEY and CDR2 SVGAGI. V lost 3 bases and J lost 7; bases outside the gene matches: 7. Here the CDR3 reads CASSYPASGRGNEQFF. The CDR3 DNA reads as TGTGCCAGCAGTTATCCAGCTAGCGGGAGGGGAAATGAGCAGTTCTTC.

This chain links TRBV6-5 with TRBJ1-6; D is uncertain. The CDR3 runs to 13 residues. Germline CDR1 reads MNHEY; CDR2 reads SVGAGI. V was clipped by 7 bases and J by 8 bases, with 12 bases between them. This chain's CDR3 is CASKNSDYSPLHF. The DNA for the CDR3 is TGTGCCAGCAAAAACAGTGATTATTCACCCCTCCACTTT.